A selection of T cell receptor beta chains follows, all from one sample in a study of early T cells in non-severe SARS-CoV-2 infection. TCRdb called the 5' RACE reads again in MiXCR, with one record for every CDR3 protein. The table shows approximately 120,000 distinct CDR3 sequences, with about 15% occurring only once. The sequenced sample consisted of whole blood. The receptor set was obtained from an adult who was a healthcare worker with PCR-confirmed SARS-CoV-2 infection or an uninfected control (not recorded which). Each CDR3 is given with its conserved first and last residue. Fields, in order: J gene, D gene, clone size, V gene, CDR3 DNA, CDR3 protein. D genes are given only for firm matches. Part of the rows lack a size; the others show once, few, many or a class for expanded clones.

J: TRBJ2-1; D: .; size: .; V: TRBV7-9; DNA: TGTGCCAGCAGCTTATGGCAGGGGAGCACCTACAATGAGCAGTTCTTC; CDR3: CASSLWQGSTYNEQFF
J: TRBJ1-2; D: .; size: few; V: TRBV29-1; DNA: TGCAGCGTTGAAGATCGGTGGGGCTACACCTTC; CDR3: CSVEDRWGYTF
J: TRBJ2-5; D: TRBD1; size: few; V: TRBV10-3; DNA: TGTGCCATCAGCCCGGGACAGGAGGAGACCCAGTACTTC; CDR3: CAISPGQEETQYF
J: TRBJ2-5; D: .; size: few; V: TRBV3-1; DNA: TGTGCCAGCAGCCAAGCTCTACAAGAGACCCAGTACTTC; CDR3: CASSQALQETQYF
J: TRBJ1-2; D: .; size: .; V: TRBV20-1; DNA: TGCAGTGCTAGCCAGGAATTGATGGGCTACACCTTC; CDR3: CSASQELMGYTF
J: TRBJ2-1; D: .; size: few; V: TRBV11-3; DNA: TGTGCCAGCAGCTTAGGGACAGACCTGGAGCAGTTCTTC; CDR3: CASSLGTDLEQFF
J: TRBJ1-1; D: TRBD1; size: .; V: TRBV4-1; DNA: TGCGCCAGCAGCCTCAGCTGGACAGGGGGGATGAACACTGAAGCTTTCTTT; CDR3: CASSLSWTGGMNTEAFF
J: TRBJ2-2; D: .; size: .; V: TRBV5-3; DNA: TGTGCCAGAAGCCCCGGGACTGCCGGGGAGCTGTTTTTT; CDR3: CARSPGTAGELFF
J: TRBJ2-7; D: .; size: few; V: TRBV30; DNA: TGTGCCTGGAGTCAGGAAAACACCTACGAGCAGTACTTC; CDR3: CAWSQENTYEQYF
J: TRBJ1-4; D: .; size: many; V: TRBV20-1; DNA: TGCAGTGCGCTTAGGTTAAGTGATGAAAAACTGTTTTTT; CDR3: CSALRLSDEKLFF
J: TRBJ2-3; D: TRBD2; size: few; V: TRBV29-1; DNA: TGCAGCGCCGATGGTCCGGGGGGAGGAGATACGCAGTATTTT; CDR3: CSADGPGGGDTQYF
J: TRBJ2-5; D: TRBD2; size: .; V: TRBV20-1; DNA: TGCAGTGCTAGAGTGGCTAGCGGGGGGGCCGAAGAGACCCAGTACTTC; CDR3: CSARVASGGAEETQYF
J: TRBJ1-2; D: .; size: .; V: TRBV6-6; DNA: TGTGCCAGCAGTCCCTCCCACAACCTCTATGGCTACACCTTC; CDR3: CASSPSHNLYGYTF
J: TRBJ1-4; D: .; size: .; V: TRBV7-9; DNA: TGTGCCAGCAGCTTAGCCGGCACATCTAATGAAAAACTGTTTTTT; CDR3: CASSLAGTSNEKLFF
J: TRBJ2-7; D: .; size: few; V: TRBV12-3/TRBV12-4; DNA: TGTGCCAGCAGCTTGGGACTCCCCAGCTCCTACGAGCAGTACTTC; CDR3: CASSLGLPSSYEQYF
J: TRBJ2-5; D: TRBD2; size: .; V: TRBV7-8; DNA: TGTGCCAGCAGTCTTAGAGTACTAGCGCCGCAAGAGACCCAGTACTTC; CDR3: CASSLRVLAPQETQYF
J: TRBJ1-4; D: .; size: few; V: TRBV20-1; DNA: TGCAGTGCCTCGGCCCATGGGGGAAAACTGTTTTTT; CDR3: CSASAHGGKLFF
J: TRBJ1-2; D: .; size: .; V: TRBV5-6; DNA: TGTGCCAGCAGCTTGCACAGGGCCCATGGCTACACCTTC; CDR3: CASSLHRAHGYTF
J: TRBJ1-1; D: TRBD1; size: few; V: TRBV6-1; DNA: TGTGCCAGCAGCGTCGGGACAGCGAACACTGAAGCTTTCTTT; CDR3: CASSVGTANTEAFF
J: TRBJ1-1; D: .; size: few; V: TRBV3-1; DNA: TGTGCCAGCAGCCAAAACAGGAACACTGAAGCTTTCTTT; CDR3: CASSQNRNTEAFF
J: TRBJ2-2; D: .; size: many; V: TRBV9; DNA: TGTGCCAGCAGCTATTTGAGCACCGGGGAGCTGTTTTTT; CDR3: CASSYLSTGELFF
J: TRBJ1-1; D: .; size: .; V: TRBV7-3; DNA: TGTGCCAGCAGCGCACCGGGAACTAAAGCTTTCTTT; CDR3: CASSAPGTKAFF
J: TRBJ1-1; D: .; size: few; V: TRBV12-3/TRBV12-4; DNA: TGTGCCAGCAGTTTAGTGGGACCCGGCGGGGCTTTCTTT; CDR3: CASSLVGPGGAFF
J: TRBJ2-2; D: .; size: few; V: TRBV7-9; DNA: TGTGCCAGCATGAGGGGCGCGTACACCGGGGAGCTGTTTTTT; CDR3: CASMRGAYTGELFF
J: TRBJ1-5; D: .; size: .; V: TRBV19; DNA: TGTGCCAGTAGTATCAGATCGAGGCTCAATCAGCCCCAGCATTTT; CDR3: CASSIRSRLNQPQHF
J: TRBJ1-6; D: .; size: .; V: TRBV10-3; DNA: TGTGCCATCAGTGGGGGGCGGACCCAAGGCCTCCACTTT; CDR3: CAISGGRTQGLHF
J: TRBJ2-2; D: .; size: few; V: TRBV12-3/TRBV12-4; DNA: TGTGCCAGCAGGGGACTGGACAGCCCCGAGGAGCTGTTTTTT; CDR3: CASRGLDSPEELFF
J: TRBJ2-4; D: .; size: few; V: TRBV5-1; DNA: TGCGCCAGCAGCCCGGGACATACCACGGGAAACATTCAGTACTTC; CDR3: CASSPGHTTGNIQYF
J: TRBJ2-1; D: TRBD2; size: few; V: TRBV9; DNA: TGTGCCAGCAGCGTAGCTTACCTAGCGGGCTCTAGCTCCTACAATGAGCAGTTCTTC; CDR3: CASSVAYLAGSSSYNEQFF
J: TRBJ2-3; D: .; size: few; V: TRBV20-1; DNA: TGCAGTGCAGACGCGGACCCTAGGGCGGATACGCAGTATTTT; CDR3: CSADADPRADTQYF
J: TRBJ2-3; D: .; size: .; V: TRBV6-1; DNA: TGTGCCAGCAGTGAGGACGGAGCTTCAACAGATACGCAGTATTTT; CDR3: CASSEDGASTDTQYF
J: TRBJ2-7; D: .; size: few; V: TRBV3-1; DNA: TGTGCCAGCAGCCAACAATTGGGACTCTCCTACGAGCAGTACTTC; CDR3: CASSQQLGLSYEQYF
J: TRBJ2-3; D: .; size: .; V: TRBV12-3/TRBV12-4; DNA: TGTGCCAGCAGCAGGACAGCCTTCGGCACAGATACGCAGTATTTT; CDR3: CASSRTAFGTDTQYF
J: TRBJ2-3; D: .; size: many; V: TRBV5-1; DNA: TGCGCCAGCAGCTACAGTTTTGAGGCCGCCACAGATACGCAGTATTTT; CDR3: CASSYSFEAATDTQYF
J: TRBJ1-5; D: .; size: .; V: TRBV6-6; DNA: TGTGCCAGCCTGGGGGCCGGGCGGAATCAGCCCCAGCATTTT; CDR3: CASLGAGRNQPQHF
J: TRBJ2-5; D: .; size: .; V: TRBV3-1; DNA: TGTGCCAGCAGCCAAGTTCCGGAGACCCAGTACTTC; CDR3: CASSQVPETQYF
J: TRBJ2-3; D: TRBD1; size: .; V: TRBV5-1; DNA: TGCGCCAGCAGCGATGATAGGACAGGGAGAGATACGCAGTATTTT; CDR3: CASSDDRTGRDTQYF
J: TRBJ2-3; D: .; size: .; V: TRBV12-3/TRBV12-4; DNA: TGTGCCATCCGTGGGCGGGGCACAGATACGCAGTATTTT; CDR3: CAIRGRGTDTQYF
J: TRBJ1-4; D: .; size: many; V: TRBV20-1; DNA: TGCAGTGCTAGCAAAGGGGCCGATAATGAAAAACTGTTTTTT; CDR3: CSASKGADNEKLFF